The 21 T cell receptor beta chains presented below share a single source sample, sequenced in a study of OX40 agonist ivuxolimab in advanced cancers. Assay: immunoSEQ multiplex PCR; the TCRdb copy retains only in-frame clones and omits some. The sample lists approximately 64,000 clones, about 80% occurring once. The material sequenced was CD4+ or CD8+ T cells sorted from blood, taken in a trial of the OX40 agonist ivuxolimab. The receptors were gathered from an adult with an advanced solid tumor such as melanoma, head and neck, liver or kidney cancer.

The rearrangement uses TRBV11-2 and TRBJ2-1; 7 bases line up with TRBD2. The V and J ends lost 1 base and 1 base, in that order; junction bases with no gene match: 10. The germline V gene encodes CDR1 SGHAT and CDR2 FQNNGV. The CDR3 runs to 18 residues. The CDR3 loop is CASSLVGGRGRSYNEQFF. The DNA for the CDR3 is TGTGCCAGCAGCTTAGTTGGAGGGAGGGGTCGGTCCTACAATGAGCAGTTCTTC.

This clone was observed a few times. The V gene is TRBV7-8, the J gene TRBJ2-3; 9 nucleotides agree with TRBD2. Germline-derived CDR1 and CDR2 are SGHVS and FQNEAQ. The CDR3 sequence is 14 residues long. Trimming took 1 base from V and 4 from J; bases not matched to a gene: 0. CDR3 region: CASSLGGRADTQYF. CDR3 DNA sequence: TGTGCCAGCAGCTTAGGCGGGAGGGCAGATACGCAGTATTTT.

This chain joins TRBV25-1 and TRBJ2-7, with D perhaps matching TRBD2 (7 bases). V was trimmed by 3 bases and J by 2 bases, leaving 11 bases between them. The CDR3 consists of 14 residues. Looked up from germline, CDR1 is MGHDK and CDR2 is SYGVNS. The CDR3 region is CASSEGGRAYEQYF. As DNA, the CDR3 is TGTGCCAGCAGTGAGGGGGGGCGAGCCTACGAGCAGTACTTC.

The chain combines TRBV30 with TRBJ2-6; possible D gene TRBD2, 5 bases. V was shortened by 2 bases and J by 3 bases, with 17 bases between the two germline ends. Germline V gene data show CDR1 as GTSNPN and CDR2 as SVGIG (reference sequence). The CDR3 is 17 amino acids. CDR3 sequence (DNA): TGTGCCTGGAGTACCTTTACGGGGTTAAATGGGGCCAACGTCCTGACTTTC. It translates to CAWSTFTGLNGANVLTF.

The V gene is TRBV10-3, the J gene TRBJ2-3, with D possibly being TRBD1 (6 bases). CDR1 is ENHRY, CDR2 SYGVKD, per germline. The CDR3 loop spans 14 amino acids. Trimming pared 6 bases from V and 4 bases from J, leaving 14 bases between. Here the CDR3 DNA reads TGTGCCATCAGAAGGACAGTAGCCTCAGATACGCAGTATTTT. This encodes CAIRRTVASDTQYF.

This clone was seen a few times. The chain joins TRBV10-3 to TRBJ2-7, with 7 bases that match TRBD1. The CDR3 runs 11 residues. CDR1 and CDR2 from the germline V gene are ENHRY and SYGVKD. The V segment lost 8 bases and the J segment 6 bases; nucleotides outside the gene matches: 4. The CDR3 DNA is TGTGCCATCGCGAGGACAGGCGAGCAGTACTTC. Its translation is CAIARTGEQYF.

The rearrangement links TRBV6-6 to TRBJ1-5; no reliable D call. V lost 2 bases and J 3 bases, leaving 8 bases between the germline ends. There are 14 residues in the CDR3. CDR1 and CDR2 from the germline V gene are MNHNY and SVGAGI (reference sequence). CDR3 coding DNA: TGTGCCAGCAGTTACGGCACAGACAATCAGCCCCAGCATTTT. Translation: CASSYGTDNQPQHF.

The genes are TRBV7-6 and TRBJ2-2, with a possible D match to TRBD2 (5 bases). Germline lookup yields CDR1 SGHVS and CDR2 FNYEAQ. The V and J ends lost 1 base and 5 bases respectively, with 11 bases between them. The length of the CDR3 is 15 residues. CDR3 DNA sequence: TGTGCCAGCAGCTTAGTAGTCGGAGGAACCGGGGAGCTGTTTTTT. Its translation: CASSLVVGGTGELFF. The variable domain in full, with the rest retrieved from reference TRBV7-6 and TRBJ2-2, is GAGVSQSPRYKVTKRGQDVALRCDPISGHVSLYWYRQALGQGPEFLTYFNYEAQQDKSGLPNDRFSAERPEGSISTLTIQRTEQRDSAMYRCASSLVVGGTGELFFGEGSRLTVL.

This rearrangement joins TRBV2 to TRBJ2-7; TRBD1 might be the D (6 bases). This CDR3 contains 15 residues. V shed 1 base and J shed 3 bases, with 13 bases lying between them. Germline V gene data show CDR1 as SNHLY and CDR2 as FYNNEI. This CDR3 is CASSEVEYRDYEQYF. CDR3 DNA sequence: TGTGCCAGCAGTGAAGTCGAGTACAGGGACTACGAGCAGTACTTC.

The CDR3 sequence is CAWAVGRSGANVLTF. DNA of the CDR3: TGTGCCTGGGCGGTTGGGAGATCTGGGGCCAACGTCCTGACTTTC. This rearrangement joins TRBV30 to TRBJ2-6; TRBD2 might be the D (5 bases). Deletions cut 5 bases from V and 1 base from J, with 12 bases between. The CDR3 runs 15 residues. CDR1 is GTSNPN, CDR2 SVGIG, per germline (reference sequence).

V usage is TRBV6-6 and J usage is TRBJ2-7; TRBD2 might be the D (5 bases). CDR1 and CDR2 (germline): MNHNY, SVGAGI (reference sequence). V lost 2 bases and J 7 bases, leaving 6 bases between the germline ends. The CDR3 totals 11 residues. The CDR3 is CASSYRGEQYF. For the CDR3, the DNA is TGTGCCAGCAGTTACCGGGGTGAGCAGTACTTC.

The CDR3 DNA follows: TGCGCCAGCAGCCCCGGGACAGGGGTGTACACCGGGGAGCTGTTTTTT. Translating it yields CASSPGTGVYTGELFF. This chain connects TRBV5-1 to TRBJ2-2, with TRBD1 matching 10 bases. The V gene end was trimmed by 4 bases and the J gene end by 3 bases; junction bases not matched to a gene: 6. The germline CDR1 and CDR2 sequences are SGHRS and YFSETQ. This CDR3 comprises 16 residues.

The chain joins TRBV27 to TRBJ1-1; tentative D call: TRBD1 (6 bases). V dropped 2 bases and J dropped 4 bases, with 17 bases sitting between them. This CDR3 comprises 16 residues. Germline V CDR1 and CDR2: MNHEY, SMNVEV (reference sequence). CDR3 sequence (DNA): TGTGCCAGCAGTTTAAGGGGTGGCAGGGGTCTCACTGAAGCTTTCTTT. Residues: CASSLRGGRGLTEAFF.

The J gene is TRBJ1-4, the V gene TRBV5-4, with 10 bases aligning to TRBD1. This CDR3 has 15 amino acids. Germline V CDR1 and CDR2: SGHNT, YYREEE (reference sequence). V shed 4 bases and J 8 bases; nucleotides not matched to a gene: 8. The CDR3 bases are TGTGCCAGCAGCCCCGGGACAGGGGCACAAGAAAAACTGTTTTTT. Translated, it gives CASSPGTGAQEKLFF. Full variable domain (rest looked up from reference TRBV5-4 and TRBJ1-4): ETGVTQSPTHLIKTRGQQVTLRCSSQSGHNTVSWYQQALGQGPQFIFQYYREEENGRGNFPPRFSGLQFPNYSSELNVNALELDDSALYLCASSPGTGAQEKLFFGSGTQLSVL.

This sequence joins TRBV5-1 and TRBJ2-3, with a weak D call TRBD2 (5 bases). Germline CDR1 reads SGHRS; CDR2 reads YFSETQ. The CDR3 loop spans 14 amino acids. Trimming removed 0 bases from V and 3 bases from J, with 8 bases in between. CDR3 in amino acids: CASSLAAGTDTQYF. DNA for the CDR3: TGCGCCAGCAGCTTGGCGGCGGGTACAGATACGCAGTATTTT.

The rearrangement links TRBV14 to TRBJ1-3, with D hard to call. Trimming cost V 3 bases and J 7 bases, with 13 bases left between them. Germline V gene sequence: CDR1 SGHDN, CDR2 FVKESK. CDR3 size: 14 residues. Written as DNA, the CDR3 is TGTGCCAGCAGCCACCGGACCTTTGGGAACACCATATATTTT. It yields the protein CASSHRTFGNTIYF.

The V and J genes are TRBV6-6 and TRBJ2-7, with D possibly being TRBD2 (5 bases). Trimming took off 7 bases at V and 4 bases at J, with 17 bases between the two ends. CDR1 and CDR2 (germline): MNHNY, SVGAGI (reference sequence). This CDR3 is 14 amino acids long. CDR3 protein: CASTRGLNGYEQYF. CDR3 in DNA: TGTGCCAGCACTAGAGGACTGAACGGTTACGAGCAGTACTTC.

The V call is TRBV5-1, the J call TRBJ2-3; 11 positions match TRBD2. Germline loops: CDR1 SGHRS, CDR2 YFSETQ. The V and J ends lost 4 bases and 0 bases, in that order; junction bases with no gene match: 13. CDR3 size: 19 residues. The CDR3 nucleotides are TGCGCCAGCAGCCGTATTACTAGCGGGGGTGCCCCAAGCACAGATACGCAGTATTTT. Protein: CASSRITSGGAPSTDTQYF.

The CDR3 DNA reads TGCGCCAGCAGCCCGTCTAGCGGGAGGATCCAAACGCAGTATTTT. It specifies CASSPSSGRIQTQYF. The chain has TRBV5-1 and TRBJ2-3; TRBD2 matches 11 bases. Per germline, CDR1 SGHRS and CDR2 YFSETQ. V was pared by 4 bases and J by 9 bases, with 10 bases of the junction left unmatched. This CDR3 spans 15 amino acids.

The chain joins TRBV5-1 to TRBJ1-1; unclear D gene. V lost 4 bases and J lost 1, with 11 bases in between. The CDR3 extends over 14 amino acids. From germline, CDR1 is SGHRS and CDR2 YFSETQ. The CDR3 DNA sequence: TGCGCCAGCAGCAAGACCACTTCGAACACTGAAGCTTTCTTT. Protein product: CASSKTTSNTEAFF.

This chain uses TRBV6-1 with TRBJ1-2, with a weak D call TRBD1 (5 bases). CDR3 length equals 13 residues. V dropped 10 bases and J dropped 7 bases, with 19 bases sitting between them. Germline CDR1 reads MNHNS; CDR2 reads SASEGT. This CDR3 reads CATQGRPRSGYTF. The CDR3 DNA reads TGTGCCACCCAGGGACGGCCCCGGTCTGGCTACACCTTC.